These T cell receptor beta chains were read from a single sample in a study of identical twins. Each CDR3 protein gets one entry after TCRdb re-called the 5' RACE reads with MiXCR. The sample has 200,000 to 250,000 distinct CDR3 sequences; 6.5% to 8.5% are singletons. The same data also went into a second study, on yellow fever vaccine responses in identical twins.

The sample comprised memory (CD45RO+) T cells sorted from blood. These receptors originate from a woman aged 18-29 years in good health. Both conserved end residues are trimmed from each CDR3.

v_call cdr3_aa
TRBV12-3/TRBV12-4 ASKRTSGSGDTQY
TRBV11-2 ASSPWGAGGISSYNEQF
TRBV18 ASSINREYEQY
TRBV19 ASSIDLDTGPRQF
TRBV2 ASSGDSGAYEQY
TRBV20-1 SARGLEGAYGYT
TRBV20-1 SAKKLFEQF
TRBV25-1 ASSERDTATYNEQF
TRBV3-1 ASSQRGGGSSYNEQF
TRBV9 ASSVDGGGASYNEQF
TRBV14 ASSQDLRNPSGRGGFSSYEQY
TRBV10-3 AGGEGKSTDTQY
TRBV10-1 ARGVARGYNEQF
TRBV27 ASSFLGPNTEAF
TRBV5-1 ASSPAGAGYNEQF
TRBV30 AWSPNGPRRETQY
TRBV12-3/TRBV12-4 ASSLAVKQGSSETQY
TRBV27 ASSLEGELF
TRBV6-5 ASSYNRVPLSYNEQF
TRBV4-1 ASSQDRRMETQY
TRBV7-9 ASSRGGGSYEQY
TRBV28 ASSNLNRENQPQH
TRBV3-1 ASSQGPRGTGELF
TRBV7-8 ASSLTLQRTSYEQY
TRBV5-1 ASSWTDPSTDTQY
TRBV20-1 SARDVQGANTGELF
TRBV20-1 SAREGLAGKQPTSTDTQY
TRBV5-5 ASSLGGTGTFYGYT
TRBV11-1 ASSLIYRDGQATGELF
TRBV6-5 ASSYSSGSPSATDTQY
TRBV28 ASSTGDRYNEQF
TRBV11-2 ASWSNRGSYNEQF
TRBV12-3/TRBV12-4 ASSARGQGNTEAF
TRBV5-1 ASSSGQGYEQY
TRBV5-6 ASSLGLAGTKNIQY
TRBV6-2/TRBV6-3 ASSPTGSGNEQF
TRBV20-1 SERGPSGGTDTQY
TRBV27 ASSFDYTTDTQY
TRBV18 ASSPDQGFGYT
TRBV11-2 ASRFSGVNEAF
TRBV28 ASSSAGGRGTDTQY
TRBV3-1 ASSQQGGGLYEQY
TRBV20-1 SARLAGWSYEQY